This T cell receptor beta chain was captured by sequencing in a study of Graves' ophthalmopathy and Graves' hyperthyroidism (dated by TCRdb to 2017 to 2018). Background for the entire study: Peripheral blood was collected at initial diagnosis, before any treatment. The study used TCR beta repertoire signatures to distinguish Graves' ophthalmopathy from Graves' hyperthyroidism and to predict progression to ophthalmopathy. In total, approximately 140 blood samples were TCR-sequenced: approximately 40 ophthalmopathy, some 80 hyperthyroidism and around 17 hyperthyroidism-to-ophthalmopathy patients. To explore V-J signatures distinguishing ophthalmopathy from hyperthyroidism, a discovery set of 100 or so patients (about 41 ophthalmopathy, over 55 stable hyperthyroidism) was enrolled. For independent validation, a separate cohort was made up of about 18 hyperthyroidism patients plus 17 patients who later progressed from hyperthyroidism to ophthalmopathy. In six hyperthyroidism patients, T-cell repertoires of thyroid tissue and blood were compared. After sampling, hyperthyroidism patients received methimazole starting at 30 mg daily, and ophthalmopathy patients received high-dose intravenous methylprednisolone. The investigation overall reported the following: Ophthalmopathy was separated from stable hyperthyroidism by the 13-signature model with roughly 88% sensitivity and 81.08% specificity in cross-validation and with 80%/75% in the test set. Sample size was not predetermined statistically, and investigators were not blinded to group allocation. Among expanded thyroid clonotypes with frequency above 0.001, most also showed up in blood, which suggests that blood repertoires may reflect the thyroid immune response. In validation, the model predicted ophthalmopathy progression with 70.59% sensitivity and roughly 72% specificity; around twelve predicted patients were CT-confirmed with GO in a median of approximately 6.5 months.

TCR beta CDR3 regions were amplified from RNA transcripts for repertoire sequencing. The first round of RT-PCR was done with HTBI primers and the Qiagen OneStep RT-PCR kit, and was followed by a second round of multiplex PCR, then size selection and purification. The libraries underwent paired-end sequencing with 100 bp reads on an Illumina HiSeq2000. On the study's bioinformatics: SOAPnuke was used to process the reads, throwing out any read that had adapters, had uncalled bases, had a mean Phred below 15, or lacked an exact constant-primer or identifier match. COPE v1.2.5 was used to merge high-quality paired reads. Each unique nucleotide sequence was treated as a clonotype, and MiTCR v1.1 was used to align the clonotypes to the IMGT TRB V, D and J references. Analysis was restricted to V-J combinations with a frequency above 0.0001, which covered roughly 99% of repertoires. For each V-J combination, a TCR clonal expansion and chaos score was defined as the ratio of F50 clonal expansion to chaos observed in the TCRdist matrix. Welch's t-statistics and random forest were used to reduce the features to approximately 13 V-J combinations, which were then used as input to a naive Bayes classifier. Thyroid-blood repertoire similarity was quantified with the Morisita-Horn index. The public sequencing data were trimmed at Q25 with fastp and processed into clonotypes with MiXCR by TCRdb, which kept only in-frame beta chains. Each record represents a unique CDR3 protein, reported with the most common genes and DNA among its rows. The authors' filters were not applied to this entry. Present in this sample are some 370,000 distinct CDR3 sequences, about a sixth of which were seen just once. Roughly 2.6% of the sample is held by the ten biggest clonotypes.

Stable hyperthyroidism was defined as no progression to ophthalmopathy within 18 months of follow-up. Hyperthyroidism patients were newly diagnosed, with disease duration under 2 months, and aged 18 to 65 years. Patients were excluded if they had other autoimmune diseases, uncontrolled infections, pregnancy or lactation. Diagnosis relied on clinical symptoms, serum thyroxine, TRAb, thyroid ultrasound and orbital computed tomography. Using Ficoll-Paque density gradient centrifugation, PBMCs were isolated from about 9.4 ml of fresh peripheral blood. Total RNA was extracted with Trizol reagent and quality-checked on an Agilent 2100 Bioanalyzer. Details on this clonotype: Its cognate antigen has yet to be identified. No clone much larger than this one lies a single base away; base qualities are absent.

This receptor was obtained from an adult woman with stable Graves' hyperthyroidism. Material for sequencing was peripheral blood.

The CDR3 here reads CASSLIPPLGQSSGNTIYF. At the DNA level, the sequence is TGTGCCAGCAGCTTAATCCCCCCCCTAGGACAGAGCTCTGGAAACACCATATATTTT. In this chain, TRBV11-1 is recombined with TRBJ1-3; 6 matching bases give a weak D call of TRBD1. The CDR3 measures 19 amino acids from cysteine to phenylalanine. Only the CDR3 DNA is retained, 57 bases long and in frame from the first base. The germline V gene (reference sequence) sets CDR1 to SGHAT and CDR2 to FQDESV. V and J are truncated by 2 bases and 0 bases respectively, leaving an intervening sequence of 20 bases. The reference TRBV11-1 and TRBJ1-3 proteins fill in what lies around the CDR3, so the full variable domain reads EAEVAQSPRYKITEKSQAVAFWCDPISGHATLYWYRQILGQGPELLVQFQDESVVDDSQLPKDRFSAERLKGVDSTLKIQPAELGDSAMYLCASSLIPPLGQSSGNTIYFGEGSWLTVV.